Below, 18 T cell receptor beta chains from the same sample are listed, as sequenced in a study of blood T cell repertoires in COVID-19. Repertoires were generated with immunoSEQ multiplex PCR, while TCRdb's copy carries only in-frame clones and drops some. The repertoire holds about 260,000 clones, with 88% as singletons. The sequenced sample was peripheral blood. These receptor sequences come from a woman between 25 and 40 years old with COVID-19, enrolled during active disease.

The CDR3 region is CASSFPGLGEQYF. The CDR3 DNA sequence: TGTGCCAGCAGTTTCCCAGGGTTGGGTGAGCAGTACTTC. This chain uses TRBV28 with TRBJ2-7; tentative D call: TRBD1 (5 bases). The CDR3 runs to 13 residues. Trimming took 3 bases from V and 7 from J, leaving 13 bases between them. Germline CDR1 is MDHEN and CDR2 is SYDVKM.

The chain uses TRBV28 and TRBJ2-7, with TRBD2 matching 14 bases. The CDR3 runs to 19 residues. With 5 bases clipped from V and 1 base from J, the junction kept 13 bases outside the gene matches. CDR1 is MDHEN, CDR2 SYDVKM, per germline. DNA of the CDR3: TGTGCCAGCAGTACGCGGGTCAGGACTAGCGGGAGGAGGTCCTACGAGCAGTACTTC. Translation gives CASSTRVRTSGRRSYEQYF. Looking up the rest from reference TRBV28 and TRBJ2-7 gives the full variable domain: DVKVTQSSRYLVKRTGEKVFLECVQDMDHENMFWYRQDPGLGLRLIYFSYDVKMKEKGDIPEGYSVSREKKERFSLILESASTNQTSMYLCASSTRVRTSGRRSYEQYFGPGTRLTVT.

The rearrangement joins TRBV5-1 to TRBJ1-5, with D possibly being TRBD1 (5 bases). The CDR3 is made up of 13 amino acids. V was cut by 1 base and J by 6 bases, with 8 bases left in between. Germline V gives CDR1 SGHRS, CDR2 YFSETQ. The chain's CDR3 is CASSLTGPQPQHF. The DNA of the CDR3 is TGCGCCAGCAGCTTGACAGGCCCTCAGCCCCAGCATTTT.

There are many counts of this clone. The chain is built from TRBV6-6 and TRBJ2-5; TRBD1 matches at 7 bases. The CDR3 has 14 residues. J was trimmed by 2 bases and V by 6 bases; bases with no gene match: 6. Germline V CDR1 and CDR2: MNHNY, SVGAGI (reference sequence). The CDR3 here is CASRYGTEQETQYF. The CDR3 region has the DNA TGTGCCAGCAGGTACGGGACAGAGCAAGAGACCCAGTACTTC.

V and J are TRBV13 and TRBJ1-1, with 9 positions matching TRBD1. V trimming: 0 bases; J trimming: 3 bases; junction bases outside the gene matches: 5. Germline CDR1 reads PRHDT; CDR2 reads FYEKMQ (reference sequence). The CDR3 contains 16 residues. The CDR3 is CASSLGNRGLDTEAFF. The CDR3 nucleotides are TGTGCCAGCAGCTTAGGAAACAGGGGGCTTGACACTGAAGCTTTCTTT.

The CDR3 reads CASSQDPVSTGPYEQYF. The CDR3 bases are TGCGCCAGCAGCCAAGATCCCGTTTCCACAGGACCCTACGAGCAGTACTTC. The rearrangement links TRBV4-1 to TRBJ2-7; D possibly corresponds to TRBD1 (5 bases). The germline CDR1 and CDR2 sequences are MGHRA and YSYEKL. CDR3 size: 17 residues. Trimming pared 0 bases from V and 2 bases from J, leaving 17 bases between.

Written as DNA, the CDR3 is TGCAGCGTCGGGGACAGGGGAAAGGATGAGCAGTTCTTC. As protein: CSVGDRGKDEQFF. V and J are TRBV29-1 and TRBJ2-1, with 10 positions matching TRBD1. The CDR3 length is 13 residues. Germline CDR1 SQVTM, CDR2 ANQGSEA. Trimming took 6 bases from V and 8 from J; bases not matched to a gene: 7.

The V gene is TRBV7-2, the J gene TRBJ2-7; D is unclear. Trimming took 0 bases from V and 9 from J, leaving 18 bases between them. The CDR3 runs to 15 residues. Germline lookup yields CDR1 SGHTA and CDR2 FQGNSA. CDR3 sequence reads: CASSLAGPALTGQYF. DNA for the CDR3: TGTGCCAGCAGCTTAGCAGGTCCAGCCCTTACGGGGCAGTACTTC.

The rearrangement links TRBV11-2 to TRBJ2-3; a weak D match, TRBD1 (5 bases). Germline V CDR1 and CDR2: SGHAT, FQNNGV. This CDR3 has 15 residues. V lost 0 bases to trimming and J lost 4 bases, with 11 bases between them. The CDR3 DNA reads TGTGCCAGCAGCTTAGATCGGGCAGGGCCAGATACGCAGTATTTT. Amino acid sequence: CASSLDRAGPDTQYF.

The chain carries TRBV28 and TRBJ1-4; no definite D call. Germline CDR1 and CDR2: MDHEN and SYDVKM. The CDR3 length is 14 residues. The ends were cut back, 3 bases at V and 2 bases at J, with 7 bases in the middle. CDR3 in amino acids: CASSFQRTNEKLFF. Here the CDR3 DNA reads TGTGCCAGCAGTTTTCAGCGGACTAATGAAAAACTGTTTTTT.

V gene TRBV4-1 combines with J gene TRBJ2-7, with D uncertain. V was cut by 0 bases and J by 5 bases, with 8 bases left in between. This CDR3 has 13 amino acids. Germline V CDR1 and CDR2: MGHRA, YSYEKL. CDR3 sequence: CASSQDWRDEQYF. The CDR3 DNA sequence: TGCGCCAGCAGCCAAGATTGGAGAGACGAGCAGTACTTC.

This chain joins TRBV6-5 and TRBJ2-5, with a possible D match to TRBD1 (6 bases). The CDR3 spans 15 residues. With 2 bases removed from V and 5 bases from J, the gap between germline ends came to 15 bases. Germline CDR1 and CDR2: MNHEY and SVGAGI. CDR3 sequence reads: CASSYEQGLGETQYF. The CDR3 DNA follows: TGTGCCAGCAGTTACGAGCAGGGGTTAGGGGAGACCCAGTACTTC.

The genes are TRBV28 and TRBJ1-1; D gene unclear. CDR3 length equals 11 residues. Trimming cost V 4 bases and J 9 bases, with 9 bases left between them. Germline lookup yields CDR1 MDHEN and CDR2 SYDVKM. The CDR3 nucleotides read TGTGCCAGCAGTTGGGAGGAGAAAGCTTTCTTT. Translation gives CASSWEEKAFF.

J is TRBJ2-2 and V is TRBV4-1; D perhaps matches TRBD1 (6 bases). V lost 0 bases and J lost 0, with 14 bases in between. Per the germline V gene, CDR1 is MGHRA and CDR2 is YSYEKL. This CDR3 comprises 18 residues. CDR3 amino acids: CASSQDGQPFANTGELFF. In DNA form, the CDR3 reads TGCGCCAGCAGCCAAGATGGACAGCCGTTCGCGAACACCGGGGAGCTGTTTTTT.

The V call is TRBV18, the J call TRBJ2-7, with D perhaps matching TRBD2 (6 bases). The V gene lost 6 bases and the J gene lost 6 bases, with 12 bases spanning the gap. Germline CDR1 is KGHSH and CDR2 is LQKENI. The CDR3 has 12 residues. Written as DNA, the CDR3 is TGTGCCAGCTCCCCTGGGGGGAGCGAGCAGTACTTC. Encoded protein: CASSPGGSEQYF.

This chain links TRBV24-1 with TRBJ2-3, with TRBD2 identical over 10 bases. Losses at the gene ends were 5 bases for V and 4 bases for J; bases not matched to a gene: 2. Germline loops: CDR1 KGHDR, CDR2 SFDVKD. CDR3 length: 14 residues. CDR3 coding DNA: TGTGCCACCAGTGGGACTAGCGGACCAGATACGCAGTATTTT. Translating it yields CATSGTSGPDTQYF.

The chain has TRBV7-9 and TRBJ1-3; D not certain. The CDR3 is made up of 15 amino acids. Germline values: CDR1 SEHNR, CDR2 FQNEAQ (reference sequence). Trimming shortened V by 5 bases and J by 2 bases, and 13 bases separated the two germline ends. Here the CDR3 reads CASSPGWQPGNTIYF. CDR3 DNA: TGTGCCAGCAGCCCCGGGTGGCAGCCTGGAAACACCATATATTTT.

The rearrangement uses TRBV6-2 or TRBV6-3 and TRBJ2-5; TRBD2 matches 8 bases. Per the germline V gene, CDR1 is MNHEY and CDR2 is SVGEGT. J gave up 5 bases and V 2 bases, and 10 bases lay outside the gene matches. The CDR3 length is 16 residues. CDR3 DNA sequence: TGTGCCAGCAGTTACCCCCGGGAGGGCCTAAGGGAGACCCAGTACTTC. This translates into CASSYPREGLRETQYF.